Here is one T cell receptor (beta chain) with its context. Its antigen is undetermined. The CDR3 is 15 residues long. V shed 9 bases and J 2 bases; nucleotides not matched to a gene: 10. The germline V gene has CDR1 LNHDA and CDR2 SQIVND (reference sequence). Repertoires were generated with immunoSEQ multiplex PCR, while TCRdb's copy carries only in-frame clones and drops some. This table holds approximately 30,000 clones, over 85% found once. This sample is drawn from a study of OX40 agonist ivuxolimab in advanced cancers. Study-wide context: From roughly 23 to 90 years was the age range, with a mean of approximately 63 years, and over 80% were male. Prior anti-PD-1, anti-PD-L1 or anti-CTLA-4 therapy was allowed; approximately 40% had some. Findings and caveats of the study: Nonresponders included some who also had low normalized T-cell clonal expansion. In the 0.1 to 3.0 mg/kg range, CD4+ and CD8+ blood T cells had expanded clonally by week 6.

This TCR derives from an adult with an advanced solid tumor such as melanoma, head and neck, liver or kidney cancer. Source: CD4+ or CD8+ T cells sorted from blood, taken in a trial of the OX40 agonist ivuxolimab. The chain links TRBV19 to TRBJ2-3; TRBD1 matches at 8 bases. CDR3 DNA: TGTGCCAGCTGCCCTCGACAGGGGTCCACAGATACGCAGTATTTT. Its protein is CASCPRQGSTDTQYF.